The 4 T cell receptor beta chains given below trace back to one sample, sequenced in a study of Graves' ophthalmopathy and Graves' hyperthyroidism. Transcripts of RNA were the source for amplifying TCR beta CDR3 regions. Second-round multiplex PCR followed a first-round RT-PCR using HTBI primers. TCRdb itself ran the multiplex PCR reads through MiXCR, one entry per CDR3 protein. This sample carries roughly 700,000 distinct CDR3 sequences, approximately 40% of them seen once, and the ten largest clones take 44%. The sequencing sample was made of peripheral blood. The receptors were gathered from an adult man with Graves' ophthalmopathy.

As concerns this clonotype: The junction does not match germline at one end; this may be a read error. The chain recombines TRBV11-1 with TRBJ2-6; TRBD1 matches 10 bases. This CDR3 comprises 19 residues. Germline V gives CDR1 SGHAT, CDR2 FQDESV (reference sequence). In DNA form, the CDR3 reads TGTGCCAGCAGCCCCGCACCGGGACAGGGGATCTCTGGGGCCAACGTCCCGACTTTC. Protein: CASSPAPGQGISGANVPTF.

This clonotype was observed at least ten times. This chain links TRBV9 with TRBJ1-2; D might be TRBD1 (5 bases). The CDR3 is 13 residues long. The ends were cut back, 4 bases at V and 2 bases at J, with 9 bases in the middle. Germline V gene data show CDR1 as SGDLS and CDR2 as YYNGEE. CDR3: CASSQGTNYGYTF. The CDR3 nucleotides read TGTGCCAGCAGCCAGGGCACGAACTATGGCTACACCTTC.

This chain uses TRBV6-2 or TRBV6-3 with TRBJ1-1, with 7 bases lining up with TRBD1. V shed 0 bases, J shed 1 base, and the junction held 8 bases outside the gene matches. CDR1 and CDR2 (germline): MNHEY, SVGEGT. This CDR3 has 17 amino acids. CDR3 region: CASSYSPGGNKNTEAFF. The CDR3 nucleotides are TGTGCCAGCAGTTACTCGCCAGGGGGAAATAAGAACACTGAAGCTTTCTTT.

With respect to this clonotype: The junction and the germline gene differ at one end; a read error may be behind it. The chain combines TRBV15 with TRBJ2-5, with D possibly TRBD1 on 6 matching bases. Germline V gene sequence: CDR1 LNHNV, CDR2 YYDKDF (reference sequence). The CDR3 covers 14 residues. DNA of the CDR3: TGTGTCACCAGTAGATACAGGGTTGAAGAGACCCAGTACTTC. Protein: CVTSRYRVEETQYF.